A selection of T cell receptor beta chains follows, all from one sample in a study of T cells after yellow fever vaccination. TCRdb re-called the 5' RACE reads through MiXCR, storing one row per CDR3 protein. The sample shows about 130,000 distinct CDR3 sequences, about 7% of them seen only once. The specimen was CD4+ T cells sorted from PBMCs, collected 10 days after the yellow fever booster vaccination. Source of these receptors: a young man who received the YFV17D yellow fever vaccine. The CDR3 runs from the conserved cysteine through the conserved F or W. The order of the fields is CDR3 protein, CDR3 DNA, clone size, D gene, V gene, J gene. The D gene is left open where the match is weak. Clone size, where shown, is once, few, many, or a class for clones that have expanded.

cdr3_aa: CASSLAPRESGRAEDTQYF
cdr3_nt: TGTGCCAGCAGCTTAGCGCCGCGGGAGAGCGGGAGGGCCGAGGATACGCAGTATTTT
clone_size: -
d_call: TRBD2
v_call: TRBV7-6
j_call: TRBJ2-3

cdr3_aa: CASSFEGNDYGYTF
cdr3_nt: TGCGCCAGCAGCTTTGAGGGCAACGACTATGGCTACACCTTC
clone_size: many
d_call: -
v_call: TRBV5-1
j_call: TRBJ1-2

cdr3_aa: CASRLSGKTGDTQYF
cdr3_nt: TGTGCCAGCAGATTAAGCGGAAAGACGGGAGATACGCAGTATTTT
clone_size: many
d_call: -
v_call: TRBV12-3/TRBV12-4
j_call: TRBJ2-3

cdr3_aa: CASSSPSGSSETQYF
cdr3_nt: TGTGCCAGCAGCTCTCCTAGCGGGAGTTCAGAGACCCAGTACTTC
clone_size: many
d_call: TRBD2
v_call: TRBV7-2
j_call: TRBJ2-5

cdr3_aa: CASSLGPAAVDNEQFF
cdr3_nt: TGTGCCAGCAGCCTCGGACCGGCGGCGGTGGACAATGAGCAGTTCTTC
clone_size: few
d_call: -
v_call: TRBV7-9
j_call: TRBJ2-1

cdr3_aa: CSARERETQYF
cdr3_nt: TGCAGTGCTAGAGAAAGGGAGACCCAGTACTTC
clone_size: many
d_call: -
v_call: TRBV20-1
j_call: TRBJ2-5

cdr3_aa: CSALLAGVNDEQFF
cdr3_nt: TGCAGTGCTTTGCTAGCGGGAGTTAATGATGAGCAGTTCTTC
clone_size: many
d_call: TRBD2
v_call: TRBV20-1
j_call: TRBJ2-1

cdr3_aa: CASSILGPGETQYF
cdr3_nt: TGTGCCAGTAGTATTTTGGGGCCGGGGGAGACCCAGTACTTC
clone_size: -
d_call: -
v_call: TRBV19
j_call: TRBJ2-5

cdr3_aa: CSAQNSRGAYEQYF
cdr3_nt: TGCAGTGCTCAAAACTCCCGCGGGGCCTACGAGCAGTACTTC
clone_size: many
d_call: -
v_call: TRBV20-1
j_call: TRBJ2-7

cdr3_aa: CASSSTSGGDTQYF
cdr3_nt: TGTGCCAGCAGTTCGACTAGCGGGGGAGATACGCAGTATTTT
clone_size: many
d_call: TRBD2
v_call: TRBV12-3/TRBV12-4
j_call: TRBJ2-3

cdr3_aa: CASSNWRESDTQYF
cdr3_nt: TGTGCCAGCAGCAATTGGCGGGAGTCAGATACGCAGTATTTT
clone_size: many
d_call: TRBD2
v_call: TRBV7-2
j_call: TRBJ2-3

cdr3_aa: CSVELAGTYNEQFF
cdr3_nt: TGCAGCGTTGAACTAGCGGGAACATACAATGAGCAGTTCTTC
clone_size: many
d_call: TRBD2
v_call: TRBV29-1
j_call: TRBJ2-1

cdr3_aa: CSVGIQNIQYF
cdr3_nt: TGCAGCGTTGGGATACAAAACATTCAGTACTTC
clone_size: many
d_call: -
v_call: TRBV29-1
j_call: TRBJ2-4

cdr3_aa: CASSLRGPTGELFF
cdr3_nt: TGTGCCAGCAGTTTGCGGGGTCCCACCGGGGAGCTGTTTTTT
clone_size: many
d_call: -
v_call: TRBV12-3/TRBV12-4
j_call: TRBJ2-2

cdr3_aa: CSARDRGQETQYF
cdr3_nt: TGCAGTGCTAGAGATCGGGGCCAAGAGACCCAGTACTTC
clone_size: many
d_call: -
v_call: TRBV20-1
j_call: TRBJ2-5

cdr3_aa: CASSQQDREAFF
cdr3_nt: TGTGCCAGCAGCCAACAGGACAGAGAAGCTTTCTTT
clone_size: few
d_call: -
v_call: TRBV3-1
j_call: TRBJ1-1

cdr3_aa: CASSLLGSDQPQHF
cdr3_nt: TGCGCCAGCAGCTTATTAGGGTCGGATCAGCCCCAGCATTTT
clone_size: many
d_call: -
v_call: TRBV5-1
j_call: TRBJ1-5

cdr3_aa: CASSQGSLAQSTDTQYF
cdr3_nt: TGCGCCAGCAGCCAAGGCAGCCTTGCACAAAGCACAGATACGCAGTATTTT
clone_size: few
d_call: -
v_call: TRBV4-3
j_call: TRBJ2-3

cdr3_aa: CASSFNQNTEAFF
cdr3_nt: TGTGCCAGCAGTTTTAACCAGAACACTGAAGCTTTCTTT
clone_size: many
d_call: -
v_call: TRBV6-5
j_call: TRBJ1-1

cdr3_aa: CSVHSGNYEQYF
cdr3_nt: TGCAGCGTACATAGCGGCAACTACGAGCAGTACTTC
clone_size: many
d_call: -
v_call: TRBV29-1
j_call: TRBJ2-7

cdr3_aa: CANGGTTNTGELFF
cdr3_nt: TGTGCCAACGGAGGGACTACGAACACCGGGGAGCTGTTTTTT
clone_size: -
d_call: TRBD2
v_call: TRBV6-1
j_call: TRBJ2-2

cdr3_aa: CASSLPTGFLISGANVLTF
cdr3_nt: TGTGCCAGTAGTTTACCCACCGGATTTTTAATATCTGGGGCCAACGTCCTGACTTTC
clone_size: -
d_call: -
v_call: TRBV19
j_call: TRBJ2-6

cdr3_aa: CATSDAGPTGELFF
cdr3_nt: TGTGCCACCAGTGACGCGGGTCCTACCGGGGAGCTGTTTTTT
clone_size: many
d_call: -
v_call: TRBV24-1
j_call: TRBJ2-2

cdr3_aa: CSAPRLGGTENIQYF
cdr3_nt: TGCAGTGCTCCTCGACTAGGAGGGACGGAAAACATTCAGTACTTC
clone_size: many
d_call: -
v_call: TRBV20-1
j_call: TRBJ2-4

cdr3_aa: CASGGTGLRSPLHF
cdr3_nt: TGTGCCAGCGGAGGCACAGGGCTCCGGTCACCCCTCCACTTT
clone_size: -
d_call: -
v_call: TRBV25-1
j_call: TRBJ1-6

cdr3_aa: CASSLTGAYTGELFF
cdr3_nt: TGTGCCAGCAGCCTCACAGGGGCCTACACCGGGGAGCTGTTTTTT
clone_size: many
d_call: TRBD1
v_call: TRBV6-5
j_call: TRBJ2-2

cdr3_aa: CASSYHLEQFF
cdr3_nt: TGTGCCAGCAGTTACCACCTAGAGCAGTTCTTC
clone_size: many
d_call: -
v_call: TRBV27
j_call: TRBJ2-1

cdr3_aa: CSARPLSLTDTQYF
cdr3_nt: TGCAGTGCTAGACCCTTATCCCTCACAGATACGCAGTATTTT
clone_size: many
d_call: -
v_call: TRBV20-1
j_call: TRBJ2-3

cdr3_aa: CASLRSRAETQYF
cdr3_nt: TGTGCCAGCCTCCGATCCCGGGCTGAGACCCAGTACTTC
clone_size: many
d_call: -
v_call: TRBV7-2
j_call: TRBJ2-5

cdr3_aa: CSARDRGSRKQYF
cdr3_nt: TGCAGTGCTAGAGATCGGGGTAGCCGAAAGCAGTACTTC
clone_size: few
d_call: -
v_call: TRBV20-1
j_call: TRBJ2-7

cdr3_aa: CASSVGPSYEQYF
cdr3_nt: TGTGCCAGCAGCGTAGGTCCGAGCTACGAGCAGTACTTC
clone_size: many
d_call: -
v_call: TRBV9
j_call: TRBJ2-7

cdr3_aa: CASSLEGKGSYEQYF
cdr3_nt: TGTGCCAGCAGCTTGGAAGGGAAGGGCTCCTACGAGCAGTACTTC
clone_size: many
d_call: -
v_call: TRBV5-8
j_call: TRBJ2-7

cdr3_aa: CASSPRPGTEETQYF
cdr3_nt: TGCGCCAGCAGCCCCCGTCCCGGGACAGAAGAGACCCAGTACTTC
clone_size: many
d_call: TRBD1
v_call: TRBV5-1
j_call: TRBJ2-5

cdr3_aa: CATNRDSSTDTQYF
cdr3_nt: TGTGCCACCAACCGGGACAGTAGCACAGATACGCAGTATTTT
clone_size: many
d_call: TRBD1
v_call: TRBV18
j_call: TRBJ2-3

cdr3_aa: CASSLLASGTSTDTQYF
cdr3_nt: TGCGCCAGCAGCTTGCTCGCCAGCGGAACTAGCACAGATACGCAGTATTTT
clone_size: many
d_call: -
v_call: TRBV5-1
j_call: TRBJ2-3

cdr3_aa: CASSSWDTEQFF
cdr3_nt: TGTGCCAGCAGTTCATGGGACACTGAGCAGTTCTTC
clone_size: many
d_call: -
v_call: TRBV6-2/TRBV6-3
j_call: TRBJ2-1

cdr3_aa: CSAKVPGPPTEQYF
cdr3_nt: TGCAGTGCTAAAGTCCCCGGACCCCCAACCGAGCAGTACTTC
clone_size: many
d_call: -
v_call: TRBV20-1
j_call: TRBJ2-7

cdr3_aa: CASSPNRGSYEQYF
cdr3_nt: TGTGCCAGCAGCCCGAACAGGGGTTCCTACGAGCAGTACTTC
clone_size: many
d_call: TRBD1
v_call: TRBV7-9
j_call: TRBJ2-7

cdr3_aa: CASTPGDTQYF
cdr3_nt: TGTGCCAGCACCCCGGGAGATACGCAGTATTTT
clone_size: many
d_call: -
v_call: TRBV7-9
j_call: TRBJ2-3

cdr3_aa: CASSPGRTGELFF
cdr3_nt: TGTGCCAGCAGCCCTGGACGGACCGGGGAGCTGTTTTTT
clone_size: few
d_call: -
v_call: TRBV5-5
j_call: TRBJ2-2

cdr3_aa: CASSYGRAGEQYF
cdr3_nt: TGTGCCAGCAGTTACGGCAGGGCGGGGGAGCAGTACTTC
clone_size: many
d_call: -
v_call: TRBV6-5
j_call: TRBJ2-7

cdr3_aa: CASSQDPQYTGELFF
cdr3_nt: TGCGCCAGCAGCCAAGATCCACAGTACACCGGGGAGCTGTTTTTT
clone_size: many
d_call: -
v_call: TRBV4-3
j_call: TRBJ2-2

cdr3_aa: CASSRETGNGGETQYF
cdr3_nt: TGTGCCAGCAGCCGTGAGACAGGGAACGGTGGGGAGACCCAGTACTTC
clone_size: many
d_call: TRBD1
v_call: TRBV7-2
j_call: TRBJ2-5

cdr3_aa: CASSTLADSTDTQYF
cdr3_nt: TGTGCCAGTAGTACCTTAGCGGACTCCACAGATACGCAGTATTTT
clone_size: few
d_call: -
v_call: TRBV19
j_call: TRBJ2-3

cdr3_aa: CASSRSPGSSVTGELFF
cdr3_nt: TGTGCCAGTAGTAGGAGCCCCGGTAGTAGCGTCACCGGGGAGCTGTTTTTT
clone_size: few
d_call: -
v_call: TRBV19
j_call: TRBJ2-2

cdr3_aa: CASAAPRGMAQPQHF
cdr3_nt: TGTGCCAGCGCTGCTCCCAGGGGGATGGCTCAGCCCCAGCATTTT
clone_size: -
d_call: TRBD1
v_call: TRBV12-3/TRBV12-4
j_call: TRBJ1-5

cdr3_aa: CASSSGQGTYNEQFF
cdr3_nt: TGTGCCAGCAGCTCGGGACAGGGGACCTACAATGAGCAGTTCTTC
clone_size: many
d_call: TRBD1
v_call: TRBV7-2
j_call: TRBJ2-1

cdr3_aa: CASSLAGMGETQYF
cdr3_nt: TGCGCCAGCAGCTTGGCAGGGATGGGAGAGACCCAGTACTTC
clone_size: many
d_call: -
v_call: TRBV5-1
j_call: TRBJ2-5

cdr3_aa: CASRNSGVLSYNEQFF
cdr3_nt: TGTGCCAGCCGGAATAGCGGGGTGCTCTCCTACAATGAGCAGTTCTTC
clone_size: many
d_call: TRBD2
v_call: TRBV27
j_call: TRBJ2-1

cdr3_aa: CASSFARTGGSKDTQYF
cdr3_nt: TGTGCCAGCAGCTTTGCAAGGACAGGGGGAAGCAAAGATACGCAGTATTTT
clone_size: few
d_call: TRBD1
v_call: TRBV7-2
j_call: TRBJ2-3

cdr3_aa: CASSLVLAAYNEQFF
cdr3_nt: TGTGCCAGCAGCTTAGTACTAGCGGCATACAATGAGCAGTTCTTC
clone_size: -
d_call: TRBD2
v_call: TRBV11-2
j_call: TRBJ2-1

cdr3_aa: CASTGGTDTQYF
cdr3_nt: TGTGCCAGCACTGGCGGCACAGATACGCAGTATTTT
clone_size: many
d_call: -
v_call: TRBV28
j_call: TRBJ2-3

cdr3_aa: CSARGGGASSYNEQFF
cdr3_nt: TGCAGTGCTAGGGGGGGGGGAGCGAGCTCCTACAATGAGCAGTTCTTC
clone_size: -
d_call: TRBD2
v_call: TRBV20-1
j_call: TRBJ2-1

cdr3_aa: CAWSVASPLQATQYF
cdr3_nt: TGTGCCTGGAGTGTCGCTAGCCCCCTGCAGGCTACGCAGTATTTT
clone_size: few
d_call: -
v_call: TRBV30
j_call: TRBJ2-3

cdr3_aa: CAISETGQGDEQFF
cdr3_nt: TGTGCCATCAGTGAAACGGGACAGGGGGACGAGCAGTTCTTC
clone_size: -
d_call: TRBD1
v_call: TRBV10-3
j_call: TRBJ2-1

cdr3_aa: CASSFYSGNEQFF
cdr3_nt: TGTGCCAGCAGTTTCTACTCCGGGAATGAGCAGTTCTTC
clone_size: many
d_call: -
v_call: TRBV12-3/TRBV12-4
j_call: TRBJ2-1